This T cell receptor beta chain was found in a study of cytomegalovirus exposure and HLA in healthy donors. About the research overall: Around 180 million T cells yielded 100 million or so unique TCR beta sequences, as an earlier analysis found.

Among the donors, all were healthy bone marrow donors. For this clone: Its target is not known. In the same sample, other DNA sequences code for this CDR3.

Notes on the study in general: Of the V segments, some could not be distinguished, including TRBV6-2 and TRBV6-3, and were excluded.

The CDR3 length is 13 residues. J gave up 6 bases and V 4 bases, and 4 bases lay outside the gene matches. Per germline, CDR1 KGHSH and CDR2 LQKENI. PCR involved 60 Vbeta and 13 Jbeta primers. Authors' analysis steps: Later, tens of millions of unique TCR beta chains were counted in an analysis, and roughly 11 million of them were shared. TCRdb keeps only in-frame clones here, not all; method: immunoSEQ multiplex PCR. V and J calls and clone size follow that table, whereas D and trimming were derived from the DNA. Of approximately 110,000 clones listed, 80% to 90% are singletons. This TCR derives from a woman in her twenties or thirties in good health and CMV-seronegative. The sequenced sample consisted of PBMCs. V usage is TRBV18 and J usage is TRBJ1-2; 8 bases are shared with TRBD1. CDR3: CASSQPTGDGYTF. The DNA of the CDR3 is TGTGCCAGCTCACAACCGACAGGGGATGGCTACACCTTC.